These 12 T cell receptor beta chains came from one sample sequenced in a study of human T cells and chemical hapten exposure (dated by TCRdb to about 2021). In light of the paper, this sample's time point label describes: patch test 2, 6 weeks after DPC sensitization. This specimen's treatment or condition label, interpreted: therapeutic diphenylcyclopropenone sensitization with weekly scalp DPC. Library prep was done by RACE. The sequencer listed for this sample is NextSeq 500. The public reads were reprocessed in TCRdb via fastp at Q25 and MiXCR, keeping in-frame beta chains. Every CDR3 protein is listed once, alongside the most common genes and DNA of its rows. Counted in this sample were around 130,000 distinct CDR3 sequences; 10% to 15% of them appeared once. Jointly, the top ten make up around 1.4% of the sample. This sample comprised whole blood, obtained in connection with sensitization to the hapten diphenylcyclopropenone (DPC). Receptors originate from a woman aged 45-65 years with alopecia areata. Some clones in this sample may be carry-over from other donors' samples.

This clonotype has a count of ten or more. The chain joins TRBV28 to TRBJ2-7; 9 positions match TRBD1. The trim removed 4 bases at V and 6 bases at J, leaving 4 bases unmatched. This CDR3 has 13 residues. Germline values: CDR1 MDHEN, CDR2 SYDVKM. CDR3 residues: CASSSADRGEQYF. CDR3 DNA: TGTGCCAGCAGTTCCGCGGACAGGGGCGAGCAGTACTTC.

The rearrangement joins TRBV10-1 to TRBJ1-5; 10 nucleotides agree with TRBD1. Looked up from germline, CDR1 is WNHNN and CDR2 is SYGVQD (reference sequence). The CDR3 has 15 amino acids. Trimming cost V 7 bases and J 2 bases; bases outside gene matches: 5. In DNA, the CDR3 is TGCGCCAGCACCGGACAGGGGGGAGGCAATCAGCCCCAGCATTTT. Its translation: CASTGQGGGNQPQHF.

This clonotype appeared a few times. The V and J genes are TRBV6-2 or TRBV6-3 and TRBJ2-1; 7 bases fit TRBD2. This CDR3 region has 14 residues. V lost 6 bases to trimming and J lost 8 bases; unmatched junction nucleotides: 10. From germline, CDR1 is MNHEY and CDR2 SVGEGT. CDR3 protein: CASSRAGVSDEQFF. In DNA form, the CDR3 reads TGTGCCAGCAGCCGGGCGGGAGTAAGTGATGAGCAGTTCTTC.

This clonotype was observed a few times. The gene calls are TRBV19 and TRBJ2-5; 8 bases agree with TRBD1. This CDR3 contains 15 residues. The germline V gene encodes CDR1 LNHDA and CDR2 SQIVND (reference sequence). Losses at the gene ends were 7 bases for V and 4 bases for J; bases not matched to a gene: 11. For the CDR3, the DNA is TGTGCCAGTACCTTAGGACAGGGACAAGGAGAGACCCAGTACTTC. It encodes CASTLGQGQGETQYF.

There are a few counts of this clonotype. The rearrangement joins TRBV19 to TRBJ2-2; 10 bases fit TRBD2. V shed 7 bases, J shed 4 bases, and the junction held 21 bases outside the gene matches. CDR1 is LNHDA and CDR2 is SQIVND in the germline V gene (reference sequence). This CDR3 is built from 20 residues. The CDR3, as DNA: TGTGCCAGTACCAAAGATCCACCAGCGGGAGGGCCTTGGGGCACCGGGGAGCTGTTTTTT. It specifies CASTKDPPAGGPWGTGELFF.

The chain employs TRBV5-1 and TRBJ1-4; D unresolved. Germline-derived CDR1 and CDR2 are SGHRS and YFSETQ. The CDR3 runs to 14 residues. V lost 0 bases to trimming and J lost 8 bases, with 11 bases between them. The DNA of the CDR3 is TGCGCCAGCAGCTTGGGACACGGAGGGGAAAAACTGTTTTTT. As protein: CASSLGHGGEKLFF.

On this clonotype: This CDR3 fails to terminate in the conserved phenylalanine or tryptophan, so it likely reflects a read error. The chain employs TRBV5-6 and TRBJ2-3; unclear D gene. Germline V gene lookup returns CDR1 SGHDT and CDR2 YYEEEE. The CDR3 loop spans 14 amino acids. The ends were cut back, 8 bases at V and 5 bases at J, with 18 bases in the middle. CDR3 in amino acids: CASEYTYERDTQYS. In nucleotides, the CDR3 is TGTGCCAGTGAATACACGTACGAAAGAGATACGCAGTATTCT.

The genes are TRBV11-1 and TRBJ2-7; possible D gene TRBD1, 6 bases. V lost 6 bases to trimming and J lost 2 bases, with 17 bases between them. Germline lookup yields CDR1 SGHAT and CDR2 FQDESV (reference sequence). This CDR3 has 15 residues. CDR3 in amino acids: CASSSPGQPPYEQYF. The CDR3 coding sequence is TGTGCCAGCAGTTCCCCGGGACAACCACCCTACGAGCAGTACTTC. Full variable domain (missing parts from reference TRBV11-1 and TRBJ2-7): EAEVAQSPRYKITEKSQAVAFWCDPISGHATLYWYRQILGQGPELLVQFQDESVVDDSQLPKDRFSAERLKGVDSTLKIQPAELGDSAMYLCASSSPGQPPYEQYFGPGTRLTVT.

This clonotype has a handful of counts. This chain connects TRBV19 to TRBJ1-5; 7 bases agree with TRBD1. This CDR3 has 15 amino acids. V gave up 5 bases and J gave up 4 bases; unmatched junction bases: 8. The germline CDR1 and CDR2 sequences are LNHDA and SQIVND (reference sequence). The DNA of the CDR3 is TGTGCCAGTAGTTCGGAGGGGGCTGAGAATCAGCCCCAGCATTTT. Protein sequence: CASSSEGAENQPQHF.

There are a few counts of this clonotype. The rearrangement joins TRBV19 to TRBJ2-1, with 11 nucleotides matching TRBD2. Unmatched junction bases numbered 7, after V lost 10 bases and J lost 5 bases. This CDR3 comprises 14 residues. Germline CDR1 is LNHDA and CDR2 is SQIVND (reference sequence). The CDR3 coding sequence is TGTGCCACCTCGGGACTAGCGGCCCACAATGAGCAGTTCTTC. It encodes CATSGLAAHNEQFF.

A few counts support this clonotype. V is TRBV4-3 and J is TRBJ2-2, with TRBD2 matching 10 bases. CDR3 length: 17 residues. Germline V CDR1 and CDR2: LGHNA, YSLEER. With 3 bases clipped from V and 4 bases from J, the junction kept 8 bases outside the gene matches. The CDR3 sequence: CASSHRISGRSTGELFF. CDR3 nucleotide sequence: TGCGCCAGCAGCCACCGGATTAGCGGGAGGAGCACCGGGGAGCTGTTTTTT.

This clonotype was observed many times. This chain joins TRBV28 and TRBJ1-2; 8 bases match TRBD1. CDR3 length: 12 residues. Trimming removed 6 bases from V and 8 bases from J; junction bases left unmatched: 5. Germline V CDR1 and CDR2: MDHEN, SYDVKM. The CDR3 bases are TGTGCCAGCAGCTCGACAGGGGACGGCTACACCTTC. Amino acid sequence: CASSSTGDGYTF.